This note documents a single T cell receptor beta chain sequence. This specimen belongs to a study of blood T cell repertoires in COVID-19. About the study: Specimens from acute and convalescent COVID-19 originated in the United States, Italy and Spain.

Germline V gene sequence: CDR1 MNHEY, CDR2 SVGAGI. V lost 6 bases, J lost 5 bases, and 19 bases lay in between. The CDR3 spans 15 residues. TCRdb's copy holds only in-frame clones and misses some; the assay was immunoSEQ multiplex PCR. The table includes more than 200,000 clones, just over 90% detected once. The rearrangement joins TRBV6-5 to TRBJ1-1, with a possible D match to TRBD1 (6 bases). The origin of this receptor is a woman younger than 35 who had recovered from COVID-19. Material: PBMCs or T cells enriched from blood (not recorded which). The CDR3 sequence: CASSKEGGARTEAFF. CDR3 nucleotides: TGTGCCAGCAGCAAGGAAGGGGGGGCGAGGACTGAAGCTTTCTTT.